These 19 T cell receptor beta chains came from one sample sequenced in a study of T cell responses to AZD1222 COVID-19 vaccine (dated by TCRdb to the early 2020s). The library was generated by the immunoSEQ multiplex PCR assay. What TCRdb holds here is the immuneACCESS table cut down to in-frame rearrangements. Part of the clones is not present; checked against another copy, under half of the missing clones reflect an unresolved V gene, and the others are unexplained. Counted in this sample were roughly 180,000 clones; approximately 93% of them appeared once. The ten largest clones capture 3% to 3.5% of the sample. What this sample's time point label stands for: about 28 days (+/-7) after the second vaccine dose. Sample: peripheral blood, taken 28 days after the second AZD1222 dose. Receptors originate from an adult who received the AZD1222 COVID-19 vaccine.

This clone was observed once. The chain links TRBV4-1 to TRBJ2-1, with no clear D. V dropped 4 bases and J dropped 2 bases, with 15 bases sitting between them. Germline CDR1 and CDR2: MGHRA and YSYEKL. The CDR3 loop spans 16 amino acids. In nucleotides, the CDR3 is TGCGCCAGCAGCCCAGGAGACTTGAACGCCTACAATGAGCAGTTCTTC. Residues: CASSPGDLNAYNEQFF.

V is TRBV5-6 and J is TRBJ2-7; the match to TRBD1 covers 8 bases. The J segment lost 4 bases and the V segment lost 5 bases, leaving 11 bases of the junction unmatched. CDR3 length: 15 residues. Germline V CDR1 and CDR2: SGHDT, YYEEEE. The CDR3 coding sequence is TGTGCCAGCAGAACCGGGACAGGCCCGTCTTACGAGCAGTACTTC. Protein sequence: CASRTGTGPSYEQYF.

The CDR3 nucleotides read TGCGCCAGCAGTCCTATGGGACGGATGGATGGCTACACCTTC. It is translated as CASSPMGRMDGYTF. V usage is TRBV5-1 and J usage is TRBJ1-2; maybe TRBD1 (5 bases). Germline values: CDR1 SGHRS, CDR2 YFSETQ. The V end was cut by 5 bases, the J end by 6 bases, with 17 bases between. The CDR3 sequence is 14 residues long. The full variable domain, with the rest looked up from reference TRBV5-1 and TRBJ1-2, is KAGVTQTPRYLIKTRGQQVTLSCSPISGHRSVSWYQQTPGQGLQFLFEYFSETQRNKGNFPGRFSGRQFSNSRSEMNVSTLELGDSALYLCASSPMGRMDGYTFGSGTRLTVV.

The J gene is TRBJ2-1, the V gene TRBV3-1 (or the pseudogene TRBV3-2); a weak D match, TRBD1 (5 bases). The CDR3 has 16 residues. Germline values: CDR1 LGHDT, CDR2 YNNKEL (reference sequence). Trimming stripped 0 bases from V and 9 bases from J, with 18 bases between. The CDR3 protein is CASSQELFAGMGEQFF. The CDR3 bases are TGTGCCAGCAGCCAAGAGCTTTTCGCAGGGATGGGTGAGCAGTTCTTC.

The chain joins TRBV19 to TRBJ1-2; TRBD1 agrees at 7 bases. V shed 3 bases and J 4 bases; nucleotides not matched to a gene: 11. Per the germline V gene, CDR1 is LNHDA and CDR2 is SQIVND (reference sequence). This CDR3 region has 16 residues. CDR3 region: CASSIPGQVLGYGYTF. In DNA form, the CDR3 reads TGTGCCAGTAGTATTCCCGGACAGGTTCTCGGCTATGGCTACACCTTC.

The chain is built from TRBV11-2 and TRBJ1-1; D is undetermined. With 5 bases removed from V and 5 bases from J, the gap between germline ends came to 24 bases. The CDR3 is 17 amino acids. From germline, CDR1 is SGHAT and CDR2 FQNNGV. CDR3 in DNA: TGTGCCAGCAGCCCCGGGTCTTGGTTGCATACGCATACTGAAGCTTTCTTT. Translation gives CASSPGSWLHTHTEAFF.

The J gene is TRBJ1-1, the V gene TRBV18; maybe TRBD1 (6 bases). Germline CDR1 reads KGHSH; CDR2 reads LQKENI. This CDR3 is 12 amino acids long. The V gene lost 4 bases and the J gene lost 6 bases, with 9 bases spanning the gap. Here the CDR3 reads CASSHRTAEAFF. CDR3 DNA sequence: TGTGCCAGCTCACACCGGACAGCTGAAGCTTTCTTT.

This clone came up once. V usage is TRBV7-9 and J usage is TRBJ1-2, with D perhaps TRBD1 (6 bases). This CDR3 is 13 amino acids long. The germline V and J ends were trimmed by 1 base and 4 bases, with 7 bases remaining between them. CDR1 is SEHNR, CDR2 FQNEAQ, per germline (reference sequence). CDR3 coding DNA: TGTGCCAGCAGCTTAGAGGGGGGCTATGGCTACACCTTC. Residues: CASSLEGGYGYTF.

The gene calls are TRBV19 and TRBJ1-4; the D is unclear. Germline loops: CDR1 LNHDA, CDR2 SQIVND (reference sequence). The CDR3 spans 13 residues. The ends were cut back, 7 bases at V and 4 bases at J, with 10 bases in the middle. CDR3 nucleotide sequence: TGTGCCAGTATGGGTCGTCTTAATGAAAAACTGTTTTTT. Translation gives CASMGRLNEKLFF.

The V gene is TRBV19, the J gene TRBJ1-1; D remains ambiguous. Per the germline V gene, CDR1 is LNHDA and CDR2 is SQIVND (reference sequence). V was cut by 10 bases and J by 0 bases, with 9 bases left in between. CDR3 size: 12 residues. The CDR3 bases are TGTGCCACAGGACGGATGAACACTGAAGCTTTCTTT. Translation: CATGRMNTEAFF.

The chain is built from TRBV30 and TRBJ1-6; D gene unclear. V lost 2 bases to trimming and J lost 0 bases, with 8 bases between them. There are 15 residues in the CDR3. CDR1 is GTSNPN, CDR2 SVGIG, per germline (reference sequence). The CDR3 region is CAWSPASSYNSPLHF. CDR3 bases: TGTGCCTGGAGTCCGGCAAGCTCCTATAATTCACCCCTCCACTTT. Looking up the rest from reference TRBV30 and TRBJ1-6 gives the full variable domain: SQTIHQWPATLVQPVGSPLSLECTVEGTSNPNLYWYRQAAGRGLQLLFYSVGIGQISSEVPQNLSASRPQDRQFILSSKKLLLSDSGFYLCAWSPASSYNSPLHFGNGTRLTVT.

DNA for the CDR3: TGTGCCAGCAGCGCACTACGGAAGTACAATGAGCAGTTCTTC. Its translation is CASSALRKYNEQFF. The chain uses TRBV7-2 and TRBJ2-1; D not resolved. The germline V gene has CDR1 SGHTA and CDR2 FQGNSA. V lost 5 bases and J lost 4, with 12 bases in between. The CDR3 totals 14 residues.

The genes are TRBV27 and TRBJ2-2, with 8 bases identical to TRBD1. Looked up from germline, CDR1 is MNHEY and CDR2 is SMNVEV (reference sequence). Losses at the gene ends were 9 bases for V and 7 bases for J; bases not matched to a gene: 22. The CDR3 is made up of 18 amino acids. DNA for the CDR3: TGTGCCAGTCGCTTTTCGGCGGCGGGCAGGGGGCTGGGCGGGGAGCTGTTTTTT. Amino acids: CASRFSAAGRGLGGELFF.

The rearrangement links TRBV7-8 to TRBJ2-5; D possibly corresponds to TRBD1 (6 bases). V was trimmed by 4 bases and J by 4 bases, leaving 19 bases between them. The CDR3 has 16 residues. CDR1 is SGHVS, CDR2 FQNEAQ, per germline. The CDR3 DNA reads as TGTGCCAGCAGCTACACAACAGGGTCGGGGCGAGAGACCCAGTACTTC. Translating it yields CASSYTTGSGRETQYF.

This clone was recorded only once. The chain joins TRBV5-4 to TRBJ2-6; 7 bases align to TRBD2. Looked up from germline, CDR1 is SGHNT and CDR2 is YYREEE (reference sequence). The trim removed 4 bases at V and 0 bases at J, leaving 13 bases unmatched. The CDR3 is 19 amino acids. The CDR3 is CASSPPRGGVGSGANVLTF. CDR3 DNA sequence: TGTGCCAGCAGCCCCCCCCGGGGAGGGGTAGGCTCTGGGGCCAACGTCCTGACTTTC.

The V call is TRBV28, the J call TRBJ2-2; 10 bases match TRBD1. The V segment lost 5 bases and the J segment 3 bases; nucleotides outside the gene matches: 6. The V gene's germline CDR1 is MDHEN and CDR2 SYDVKM. This CDR3 is built from 16 residues. CDR3 in amino acids: CASSDRDRGYTGELFF. Here the CDR3 DNA reads TGTGCCAGCAGTGACCGGGACAGGGGTTACACCGGGGAGCTGTTTTTT.

The chain recombines TRBV7-3 with TRBJ2-1; no reliable D call. This CDR3 has 11 residues. V gave up 4 bases and J gave up 7 bases, with 5 bases separating them. The germline gives CDR1 SGHTA, CDR2 FQGTGA. CDR3 DNA: TGTGCCAGCAGCTCACAGAATGAGCAGTTCTTC. The encoded protein is CASSSQNEQFF.

The chain uses TRBV9 and TRBJ2-1; D unresolved. This CDR3 has 13 amino acids. V lost 3 bases and J 3 bases, leaving 7 bases between the germline ends. Germline assignment: CDR1 SGDLS and CDR2 YYNGEE. CDR3 protein: CASSATRYNEQFF. CDR3 nucleotides: TGTGCCAGCAGCGCGACTCGCTACAATGAGCAGTTCTTC. Combining the CDR3 with reference TRBV9 and TRBJ2-1 gives the whole variable domain DSGVTQTPKHLITATGQRVTLRCSPRSGDLSVYWYQQSLDQGLQFLIQYYNGEERAKGNILERFSAQQFPDLHSELNLSSLELGDSALYFCASSATRYNEQFFGPGTRLTVL.

The chain links TRBV2 to TRBJ2-3; D possibly matches TRBD1 or TRBD2 (6 bases each). CDR1 is SNHLY, CDR2 FYNNEI, per germline. The V end was cut by 7 bases, the J end by 2 bases, with 13 bases between. CDR3 size: 14 residues. The DNA of the CDR3 is TGTGCCAGCAAGGGGGGTCTTTTCACAGATACGCAGTATTTT. Translated, it gives CASKGGLFTDTQYF. Filled out from reference TRBV2 and TRBJ2-3, the complete variable domain reads EPEVTQTPSHQVTQMGQEVILRCVPISNHLYFYWYRQILGQKVEFLVSFYNNEISEKSEIFDDQFSVERPDGSNFTLKIRSTKLEDSAMYFCASKGGLFTDTQYFGPGTRLTVL.